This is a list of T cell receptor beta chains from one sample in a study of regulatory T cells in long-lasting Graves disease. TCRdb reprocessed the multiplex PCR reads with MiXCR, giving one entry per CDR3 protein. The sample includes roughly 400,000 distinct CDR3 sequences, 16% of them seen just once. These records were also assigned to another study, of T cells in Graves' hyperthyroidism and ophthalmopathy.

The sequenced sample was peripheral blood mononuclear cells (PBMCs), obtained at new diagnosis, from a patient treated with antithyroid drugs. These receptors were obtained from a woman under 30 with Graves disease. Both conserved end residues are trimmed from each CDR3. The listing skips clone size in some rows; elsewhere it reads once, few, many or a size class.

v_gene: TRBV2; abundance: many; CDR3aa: ASSGLGGNQPQH
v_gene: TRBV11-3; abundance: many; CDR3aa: ASSLDSGRLTEAF
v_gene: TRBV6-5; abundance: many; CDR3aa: ASSFALADSYEQY
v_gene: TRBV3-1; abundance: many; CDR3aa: ASSQEIDYTQY
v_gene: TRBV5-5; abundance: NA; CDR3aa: ASSWDVGGYEQF
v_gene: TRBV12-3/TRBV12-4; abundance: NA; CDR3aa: ASSLFGQSGEQY
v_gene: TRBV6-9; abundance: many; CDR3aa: ASSLMRLTAYEQY
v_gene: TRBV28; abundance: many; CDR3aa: ATAGAKKDEQY
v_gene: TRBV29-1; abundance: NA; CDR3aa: SVGTGHNSPLH
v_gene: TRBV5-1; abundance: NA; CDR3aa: ASSLASSEQY
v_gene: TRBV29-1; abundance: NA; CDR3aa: SVRIAGGPIGELF
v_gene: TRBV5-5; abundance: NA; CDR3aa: ASRRDRGSDTQY
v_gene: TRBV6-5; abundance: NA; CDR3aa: ASSYSWASNTGELF
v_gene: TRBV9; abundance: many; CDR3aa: ASSVDSSGTEAF
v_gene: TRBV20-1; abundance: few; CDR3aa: SAPETTTSHILHEQY
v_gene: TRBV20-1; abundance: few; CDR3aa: SGQGEEETQY
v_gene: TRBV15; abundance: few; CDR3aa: ATSRGSGRGTDTQY
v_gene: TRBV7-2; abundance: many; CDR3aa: ASSLWTGQETQY
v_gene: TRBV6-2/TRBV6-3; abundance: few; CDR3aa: ASSKRGGYEQY
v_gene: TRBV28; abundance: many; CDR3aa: ASSRGYGANVLT
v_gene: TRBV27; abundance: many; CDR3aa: ASSPRDFSYEQY
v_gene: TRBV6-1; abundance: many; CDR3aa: ASATGSWNTEAF
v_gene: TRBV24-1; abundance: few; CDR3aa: ATSERDSFYEQY
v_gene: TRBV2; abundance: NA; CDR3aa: AGKAYNEQF
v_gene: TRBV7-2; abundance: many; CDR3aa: ASQAPGGLAEAF
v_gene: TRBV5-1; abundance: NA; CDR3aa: ASRVERGTYEQY
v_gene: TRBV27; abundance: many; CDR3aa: ASTEGDRGNSPLH
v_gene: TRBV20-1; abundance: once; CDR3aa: SARGLIEVMGTEAF
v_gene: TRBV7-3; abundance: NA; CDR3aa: ASSDSGGLTDTQY
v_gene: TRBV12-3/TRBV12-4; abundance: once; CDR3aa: ASTPSRGDAF
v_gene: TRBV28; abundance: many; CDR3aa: ASSPGGQGSYEQY
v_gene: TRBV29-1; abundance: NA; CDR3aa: SADPNNEQF
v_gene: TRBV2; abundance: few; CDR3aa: ASSEAGGGDEQF
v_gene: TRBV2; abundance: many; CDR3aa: ASSETGGGRTPQH
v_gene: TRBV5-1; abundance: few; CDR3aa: ASSFQGAESPDTQY
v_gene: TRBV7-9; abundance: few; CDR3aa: ASSPSGATGELF
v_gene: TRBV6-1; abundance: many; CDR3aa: ASRDTRDRRKGPNEKLF
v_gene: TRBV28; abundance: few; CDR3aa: ASSLGGAGGSYGYT
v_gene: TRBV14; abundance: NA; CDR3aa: ASSQLAGVGTDTQY
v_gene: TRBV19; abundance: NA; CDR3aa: ASSIGGTETLRLSYGYT
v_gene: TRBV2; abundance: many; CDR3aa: ASNGVY
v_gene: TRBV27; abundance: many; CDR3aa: ASTPSPLQGLIYGYT
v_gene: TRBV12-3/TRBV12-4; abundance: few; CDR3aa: ASVPIPRGSQSSYNEQF
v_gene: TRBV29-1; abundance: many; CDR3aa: SVEVGEGQPQH
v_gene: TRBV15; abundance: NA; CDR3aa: ATSKGLAGADGELF
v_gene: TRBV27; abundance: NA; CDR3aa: ASTLFRDSGNTIY
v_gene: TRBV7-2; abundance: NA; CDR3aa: ASSLEESSPLH
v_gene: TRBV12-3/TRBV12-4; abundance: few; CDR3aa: ASGSLSTDTQY
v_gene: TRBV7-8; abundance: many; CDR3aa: ASSPRVGRTIGYT
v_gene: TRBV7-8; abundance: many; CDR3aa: ASSLGTGGWTEAF
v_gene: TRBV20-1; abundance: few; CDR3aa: SASPKIGGGTDTQY
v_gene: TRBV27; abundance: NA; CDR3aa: ATLLNTGAF
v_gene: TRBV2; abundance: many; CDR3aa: ASSPDRGGGELF
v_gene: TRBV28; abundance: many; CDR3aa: ASSLLGGTEKLF
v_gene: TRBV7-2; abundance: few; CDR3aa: ASSLRGQGRVEQF
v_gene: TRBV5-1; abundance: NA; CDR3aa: ASSLTGGASYEQY
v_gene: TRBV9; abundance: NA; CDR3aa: ASSVGGAGEELF